These 21 T cell receptor beta chains were sequenced from one sample in a study of cytomegalovirus exposure and HLA in healthy donors. The PCR was carried out with 60 Vbeta primers and 13 Jbeta primers. Method: immunoSEQ multiplex PCR; TCRdb's copy keeps in-frame clones and lacks some. The sample lists approximately 180,000 clones, about three quarters occurring once. Specimen: PBMCs. The receptor set was obtained from a woman aged 40 to 50 in good health and CMV-seronegative.

The chain couples TRBV9 to TRBJ2-7; 13 bases fit TRBD2. The CDR3 loop spans 18 amino acids. Germline trimming cut 3 bases from V and 4 bases from J; bases unmatched to any gene: 13. The germline gives CDR1 SGDLS, CDR2 YYNGEE. CDR3: CASSAGLAGARGFYEQYF. The DNA of the CDR3 is TGTGCCAGCAGCGCCGGACTAGCGGGAGCCCGCGGATTTTACGAGCAGTACTTC.

This chain uses TRBV2 with TRBJ2-1; D gene unclear. The V end lost 6 bases, the J end lost 6 bases, and 9 bases lay between the germline ends. This CDR3 is 12 amino acids long. Germline loops: CDR1 SNHLY, CDR2 FYNNEI. The CDR3 DNA sequence: TGTGCCAGCAGCCCTCTTAGCAATGAGCAGTTCTTC. This translates into CASSPLSNEQFF.

The genes are TRBV13 and TRBJ2-1; TRBD2 matches 8 bases. Looked up from germline, CDR1 is PRHDT and CDR2 is FYEKMQ (reference sequence). The CDR3 spans 17 residues. V trimming: 7 bases; J trimming: 0 bases; junction bases outside the gene matches: 11. CDR3 in amino acids: CASTQRAGGISYNEQFF. The CDR3 coding sequence is TGTGCCAGCACCCAACGGGCGGGAGGTATCTCCTACAATGAGCAGTTCTTC.

Only one count was recorded for this clone. The chain is built from TRBV30 and TRBJ2-3; D unclear. The germline CDR1 and CDR2 sequences are GTSNPN and SVGIG (reference sequence). This CDR3 has 15 amino acids. V shed 3 bases and J shed 2 bases, with 15 bases lying between them. CDR3 DNA: TGTGCCTGGAGCCTCGGTAGCAGTCCCACAGATACGCAGTATTTT. Encoded protein: CAWSLGSSPTDTQYF.

About this clone itself: Other DNA sequences in the same sample also yield this CDR3. The V and J genes are TRBV7-8 and TRBJ1-1; tentatively, D is TRBD1 (5 bases). Germline V gene data show CDR1 as SGHVS and CDR2 as FQNEAQ. The CDR3 covers 16 residues. Deletions cut 9 bases from V and 1 base from J, with 21 bases between. The CDR3 DNA sequence: TGTGCCAGTAGCCGGGGGGTAGCCGGCGCGAACACTGAAGCTTTCTTT. This sequence encodes CASSRGVAGANTEAFF.

This clone was detected only once. This sequence joins TRBV6-5 and TRBJ1-1, with 7 bases fitting TRBD1. The length of the CDR3 is 15 residues. Germline-derived CDR1 and CDR2 are MNHEY and SVGAGI. The junction had 12 bases not matched to a gene; V was cut back by 6 bases and J by 5 bases. CDR3 nucleotide sequence: TGTGCCAGCAGATCAGACAGGGTGGTAGTGACTGAAGCTTTCTTT. Translating it yields CASRSDRVVVTEAFF.

This clone showed up just once. The chain couples TRBV4-3 to TRBJ2-5; D may be TRBD2 (5 bases). Germline lookup yields CDR1 LGHNA and CDR2 YSLEER. The length of the CDR3 is 15 residues. The V gene lost 2 bases and the J gene lost 2 bases, with 12 bases spanning the gap. In DNA form, the CDR3 reads TGCGCCAGCAGCCAAACAAGACGGGGTCAAGAGACCCAGTACTTC. Amino acid sequence: CASSQTRRGQETQYF.

The V call is TRBV20-1, the J call TRBJ2-1; 8 bases are shared with TRBD2. V shed 6 bases and J 8 bases; nucleotides not matched to a gene: 3. Per germline, CDR1 DFQATT and CDR2 SNEGSKA (reference sequence). This CDR3 has 11 residues. Here the CDR3 reads CSAGRGDEQFF. DNA of the CDR3: TGCAGTGCCGGGCGGGGGGATGAGCAGTTCTTC.

The chain uses TRBV5-4 and TRBJ2-7; D is possibly TRBD2 (5 bases). The V gene lost 0 bases and the J gene lost 6 bases, with 7 bases spanning the gap. CDR1 SGHNT and CDR2 YYREEE come from the germline V gene (reference sequence). This CDR3 has 12 residues. CDR3 DNA: TGTGCCAGCAGCTTGGACGGGGTCGAGCAGTACGTC. Its protein product is CASSLDGVEQYV.

J is TRBJ2-2 and V is TRBV7-3; TRBD1 matches 7 bases. Germline CDR1 and CDR2: SGHTA and FQGTGA. CDR3 length equals 17 residues. J lost 0 bases, V lost 1 base, and 5 bases had no gene match. CDR3 DNA sequence: TGTGCCAGCAGCTTAATCGCCGGGACAGCGAACACCGGGGAGCTGTTTTTT. It is translated as CASSLIAGTANTGELFF.

J is TRBJ2-1 and V is TRBV7-2; D perhaps matches TRBD1 (6 bases). Looked up from germline, CDR1 is SGHTA and CDR2 is FQGNSA. The ends were cut back, 5 bases at V and 10 bases at J, with 9 bases in the middle. The CDR3 totals 11 residues. The chain's CDR3 is CASSGTREQFF. CDR3 sequence (DNA): TGTGCCAGCAGCGGGACAAGAGAGCAGTTCTTC.

This clone was found a few times. The V call is TRBV5-1, the J call TRBJ2-5; D not resolved. The V end was cut by 6 bases, the J end by 1 base, with 4 bases between. The CDR3 has 11 amino acids. CDR1 is SGHRS and CDR2 is YFSETQ in the germline V gene. CDR3 sequence reads: CASTLQETQYF. The CDR3 DNA sequence: TGCGCCAGCACCCTCCAAGAGACCCAGTACTTC.

The chain joins TRBV2 to TRBJ2-3, with D perhaps TRBD1 (6 bases). The CDR3 runs to 15 residues. V was pared by 4 bases and J by 5 bases, with 16 bases between. Germline CDR1 is SNHLY and CDR2 is FYNNEI. The CDR3 here is CASSVPRGDEDTQYF. CDR3 DNA sequence: TGTGCCAGCAGTGTTCCCAGGGGCGATGAAGATACGCAGTATTTT.

DNA for the CDR3: TGCAGCGTTGGTTGGGACATAGATCAGCCCCAGCATTTT. It translates to CSVGWDIDQPQHF. The rearrangement joins TRBV29-1 to TRBJ1-5; D might be TRBD1 (6 bases). V was trimmed by 4 bases and J by 5 bases, leaving 12 bases between them. Germline V gene lookup returns CDR1 SQVTM and CDR2 ANQGSEA. The CDR3 is made up of 13 amino acids.

The chain joins TRBV11-1 to TRBJ2-4; D is possibly TRBD2 (7 bases). This CDR3 is built from 13 residues. Germline V gives CDR1 SGHAT, CDR2 FQDESV (reference sequence). Trimming removed 5 bases from V and 9 bases from J, with 14 bases in between. In DNA, the CDR3 is TGTGCCAGCAGCCTTGGGGGAGGGGGCATTCAGTACTTC. Translation: CASSLGGGGIQYF.

V is TRBV5-1 and J is TRBJ2-6; the match to TRBD1 covers 8 bases. The CDR3 loop spans 18 amino acids. V lost 0 bases to trimming and J lost 0 bases; unmatched junction nucleotides: 5. Germline-derived CDR1 and CDR2 are SGHRS and YFSETQ. The CDR3 DNA is TGCGCCAGCAGCTTGGCCGGGGACAGGTACTCTGGGGCCAACGTCCTGACTTTC. As protein: CASSLAGDRYSGANVLTF.

The rearrangement uses TRBV7-2 and TRBJ2-1; possible D gene TRBD2, 6 bases. The V end was cut by 5 bases, the J end by 15 bases, with 17 bases between. Looked up from germline, CDR1 is SGHTA and CDR2 is FQGNSA. The CDR3 runs 12 residues. This CDR3 reads CASSPGLPPVFF. CDR3 bases: TGTGCCAGCAGCCCCGGACTACCGCCTGTGTTCTTC.

V and J are TRBV5-1 and TRBJ2-3; 9 bases are a match to TRBD2. This CDR3 is built from 16 residues. CDR1 and CDR2 from the germline V gene are SGHRS and YFSETQ. Trimming took 5 bases from V and 3 from J; bases not matched to a gene: 10. The CDR3 DNA reads TGCGCCAGCAGGGGTAGCGGGAGTTCCTTAACAGATACGCAGTATTTT. Its translation is CASRGSGSSLTDTQYF.

V and J are TRBV5-4 and TRBJ2-5, with 9 bases fitting TRBD2. The CDR3 length is 17 residues. J lost 3 bases, V lost 4 bases, and 13 bases had no gene match. Germline CDR1 SGHNT, CDR2 YYREEE (reference sequence). The CDR3 region is CASSRPAGGESEETQYF. Here the CDR3 DNA reads TGTGCCAGCAGCCGCCCCGCGGGAGGGGAAAGTGAAGAGACCCAGTACTTC.

The rearrangement uses TRBV11-2 and TRBJ2-7, with 7 bases lining up with TRBD2. Looked up from germline, CDR1 is SGHAT and CDR2 is FQNNGV. J was trimmed by 0 bases and V by 5 bases; bases with no gene match: 10. This CDR3 is built from 16 residues. CDR3 sequence: CASSPVSGISSYEQYF. CDR3 sequence (DNA): TGTGCCAGCAGCCCCGTAAGCGGGATTAGCTCCTACGAGCAGTACTTC.

This clone was counted a single time. V and J are TRBV5-6 and TRBJ1-1; 7 bases match TRBD1. Looked up from germline, CDR1 is SGHDT and CDR2 is YYEEEE. The CDR3 is 14 residues long. The V segment lost 2 bases and the J segment 5 bases; nucleotides outside the gene matches: 6. The DNA for the CDR3 is TGTGCCAGCAGCTTCGGAGGGGGCGGGACTGAAGCTTTCTTT. Translation gives CASSFGGGGTEAFF.